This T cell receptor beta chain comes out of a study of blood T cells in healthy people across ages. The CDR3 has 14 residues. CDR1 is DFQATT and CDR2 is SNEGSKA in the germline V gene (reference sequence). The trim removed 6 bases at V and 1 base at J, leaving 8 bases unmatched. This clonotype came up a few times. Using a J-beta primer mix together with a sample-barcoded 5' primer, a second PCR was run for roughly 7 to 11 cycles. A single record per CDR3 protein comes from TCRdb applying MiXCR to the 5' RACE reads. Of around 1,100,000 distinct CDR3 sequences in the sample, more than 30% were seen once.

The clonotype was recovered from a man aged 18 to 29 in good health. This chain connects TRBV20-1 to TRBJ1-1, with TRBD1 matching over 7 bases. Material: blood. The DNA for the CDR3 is TGCAGTGCCGCCCCCAGGGGGGGGAACACTGAAGCTTTCTTT. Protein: CSAAPRGGNTEAFF.